This T cell receptor beta chain was found in a study of blood T cell repertoires in COVID-19. Measured with immunoSEQ multiplex PCR; TCRdb has only the in-frame clones, and not every one. The table lists fewer than 120,000 clones, 75% to 80% of them singletons. CDR1 and CDR2 (germline): SGHKS, YYEKEE (reference sequence). Germline trimming cut 7 bases from V and 3 bases from J; bases unmatched to any gene: 5. This CDR3 is 15 amino acids long. The sample consisted of peripheral blood. V gene TRBV5-5 combines with J gene TRBJ2-2, with 11 positions matching TRBD1. The sequence derives from a woman aged 80 or over with active or convalescent COVID-19. Here the CDR3 DNA reads TGTGCCAGCTCCCGGGACAGGGGGTACACCGGGGAGCTGTTTTTT. Its translation is CASSRDRGYTGELFF.